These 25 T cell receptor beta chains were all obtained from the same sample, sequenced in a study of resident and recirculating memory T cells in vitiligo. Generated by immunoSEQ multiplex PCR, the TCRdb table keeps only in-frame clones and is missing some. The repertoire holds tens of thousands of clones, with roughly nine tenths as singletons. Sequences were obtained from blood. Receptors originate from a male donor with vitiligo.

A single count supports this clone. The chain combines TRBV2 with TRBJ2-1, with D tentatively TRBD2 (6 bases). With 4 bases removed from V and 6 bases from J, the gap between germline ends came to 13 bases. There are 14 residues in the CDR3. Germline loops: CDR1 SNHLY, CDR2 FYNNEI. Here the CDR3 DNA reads TGTGCCAGCAGTGCGGGACTGTTTGTCAATGAGCAGTTCTTC. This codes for CASSAGLFVNEQFF.

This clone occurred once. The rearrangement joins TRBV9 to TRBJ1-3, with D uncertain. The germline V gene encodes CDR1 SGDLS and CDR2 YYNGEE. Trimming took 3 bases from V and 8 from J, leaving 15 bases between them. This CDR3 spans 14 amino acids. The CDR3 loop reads CASSARQGRDTIYF. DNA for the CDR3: TGTGCCAGCAGCGCCCGACAAGGGAGGGACACCATATATTTT.

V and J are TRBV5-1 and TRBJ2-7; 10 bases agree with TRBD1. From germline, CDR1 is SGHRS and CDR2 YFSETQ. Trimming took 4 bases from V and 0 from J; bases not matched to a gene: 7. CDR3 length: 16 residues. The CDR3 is CASSETGQGISYEQYF. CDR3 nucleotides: TGCGCCAGCAGCGAAACGGGACAGGGGATCTCCTACGAGCAGTACTTC.

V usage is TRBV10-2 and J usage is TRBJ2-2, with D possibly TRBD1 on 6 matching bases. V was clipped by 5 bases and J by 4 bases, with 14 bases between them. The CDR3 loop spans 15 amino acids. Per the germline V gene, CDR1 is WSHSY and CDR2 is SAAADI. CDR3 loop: CASSWTAPGTGELFF. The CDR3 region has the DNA TGCGCCAGCAGTTGGACAGCGCCGGGCACCGGGGAGCTGTTTTTT.

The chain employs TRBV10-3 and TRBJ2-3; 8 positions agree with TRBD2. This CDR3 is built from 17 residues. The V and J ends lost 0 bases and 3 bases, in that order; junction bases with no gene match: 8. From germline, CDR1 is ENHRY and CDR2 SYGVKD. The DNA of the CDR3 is TGTGCCATCAGTGAGTCCCTGAACGGGGGGGTAACAGATACGCAGTATTTT. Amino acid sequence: CAISESLNGGVTDTQYF.

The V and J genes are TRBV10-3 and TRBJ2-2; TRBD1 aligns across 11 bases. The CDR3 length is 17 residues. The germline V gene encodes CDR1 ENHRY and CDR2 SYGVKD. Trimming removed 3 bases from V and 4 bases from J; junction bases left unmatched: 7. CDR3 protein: CAISDPRTGGGTGELFF. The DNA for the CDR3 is TGTGCCATCAGTGATCCACGGACAGGGGGCGGCACCGGGGAGCTGTTTTTT.

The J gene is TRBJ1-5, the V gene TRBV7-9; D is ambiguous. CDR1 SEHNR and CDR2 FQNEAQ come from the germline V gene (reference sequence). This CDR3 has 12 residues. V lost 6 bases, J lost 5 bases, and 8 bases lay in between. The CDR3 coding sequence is TGTGCCAGCAGTTCACGGGATCAGCCCCAGCATTTT. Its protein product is CASSSRDQPQHF.

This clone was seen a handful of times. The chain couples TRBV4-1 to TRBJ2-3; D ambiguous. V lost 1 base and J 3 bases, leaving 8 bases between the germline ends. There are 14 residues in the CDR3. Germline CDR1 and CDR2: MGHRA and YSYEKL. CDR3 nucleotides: TGCGCCAGCAGCCAAGTTATCGGGACAGATACGCAGTATTTT. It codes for CASSQVIGTDTQYF.

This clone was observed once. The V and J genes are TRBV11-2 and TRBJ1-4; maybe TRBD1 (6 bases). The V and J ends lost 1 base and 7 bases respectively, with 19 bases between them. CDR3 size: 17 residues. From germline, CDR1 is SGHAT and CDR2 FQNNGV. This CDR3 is CASSLAGTPGLGEKLFF. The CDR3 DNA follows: TGTGCCAGCAGCTTAGCCGGGACACCCGGACTTGGTGAAAAACTGTTTTTT.

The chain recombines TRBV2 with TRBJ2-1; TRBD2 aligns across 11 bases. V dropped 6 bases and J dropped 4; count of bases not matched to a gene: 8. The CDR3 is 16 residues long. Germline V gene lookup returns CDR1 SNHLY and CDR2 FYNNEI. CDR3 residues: CASRLAGGPAYNEQFF. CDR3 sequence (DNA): TGTGCCAGCAGGCTAGCGGGGGGACCCGCGTACAATGAGCAGTTCTTC.

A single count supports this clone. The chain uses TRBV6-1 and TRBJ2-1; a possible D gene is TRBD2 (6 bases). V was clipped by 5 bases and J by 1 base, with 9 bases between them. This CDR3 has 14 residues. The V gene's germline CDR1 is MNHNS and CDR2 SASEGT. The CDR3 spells CASSIGGSYNEQFF. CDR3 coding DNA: TGTGCCAGCAGTATTGGAGGGTCCTACAATGAGCAGTTCTTC.

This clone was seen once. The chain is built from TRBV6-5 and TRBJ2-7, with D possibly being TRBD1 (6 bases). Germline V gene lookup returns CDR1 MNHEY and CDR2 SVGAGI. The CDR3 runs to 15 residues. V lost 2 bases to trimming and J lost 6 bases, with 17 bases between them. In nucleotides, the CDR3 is TGTGCCAGCAGTTACCAGGGAGATAGGACAGCCGAGCAGTACTTC. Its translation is CASSYQGDRTAEQYF.

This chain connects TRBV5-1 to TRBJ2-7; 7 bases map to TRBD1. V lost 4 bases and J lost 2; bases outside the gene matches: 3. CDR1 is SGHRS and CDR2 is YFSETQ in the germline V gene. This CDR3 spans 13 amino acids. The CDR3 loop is CASSPGTAYEQYF. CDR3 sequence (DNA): TGCGCCAGCAGCCCCGGGACAGCCTACGAGCAGTACTTC.

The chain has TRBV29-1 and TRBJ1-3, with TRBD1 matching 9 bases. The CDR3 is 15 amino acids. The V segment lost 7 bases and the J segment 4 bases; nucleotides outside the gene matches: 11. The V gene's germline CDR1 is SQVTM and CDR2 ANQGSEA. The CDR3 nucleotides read TGCAGCGCTTGGGACAGGGTCTCTCCCGGAAACACCATATATTTT. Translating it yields CSAWDRVSPGNTIYF.

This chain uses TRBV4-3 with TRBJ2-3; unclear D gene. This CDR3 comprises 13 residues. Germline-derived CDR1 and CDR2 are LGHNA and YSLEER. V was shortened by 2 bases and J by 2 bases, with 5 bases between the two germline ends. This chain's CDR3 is CASSQRPTDTQYF. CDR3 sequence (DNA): TGCGCCAGCAGCCAACGTCCCACAGATACGCAGTATTTT.

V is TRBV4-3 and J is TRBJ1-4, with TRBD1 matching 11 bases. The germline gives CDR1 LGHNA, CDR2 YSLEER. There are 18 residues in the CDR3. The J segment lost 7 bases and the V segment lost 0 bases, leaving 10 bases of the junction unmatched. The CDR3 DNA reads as TGCGCCAGCAGCCAAGATGGGTCGTACGGGACAGGGGGTGAAAAACTGTTTTTT. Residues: CASSQDGSYGTGGEKLFF.

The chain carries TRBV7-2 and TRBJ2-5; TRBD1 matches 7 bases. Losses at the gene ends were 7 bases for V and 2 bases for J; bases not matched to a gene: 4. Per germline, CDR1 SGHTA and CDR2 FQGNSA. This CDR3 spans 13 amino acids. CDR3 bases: TGTGCCAGCAACCCAGGGGGACAAGAGACCCAGTACTTC. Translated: CASNPGGQETQYF.

The CDR3 here is CASSHSSGTSGGTEQFF. CDR3 coding DNA: TGTGCCAGCAGCCATTCTTCCGGGACTAGCGGGGGCACTGAGCAGTTCTTC. The V call is TRBV4-2, the J call TRBJ2-1; 14 bases are shared with TRBD2. The V gene end was trimmed by 3 bases and the J gene end by 9 bases; junction bases not matched to a gene: 10. Germline-derived CDR1 and CDR2 are LGHNA and YNFKEQ. The CDR3 spans 17 residues.

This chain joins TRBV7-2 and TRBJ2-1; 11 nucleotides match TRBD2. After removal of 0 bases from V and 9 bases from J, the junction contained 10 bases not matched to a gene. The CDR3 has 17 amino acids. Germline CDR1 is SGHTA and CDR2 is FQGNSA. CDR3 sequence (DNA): TGTGCCAGCAGCTTAGCCTTTGATAGCGGGGGGGCTCTTGAGCAGTTCTTC. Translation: CASSLAFDSGGALEQFF.

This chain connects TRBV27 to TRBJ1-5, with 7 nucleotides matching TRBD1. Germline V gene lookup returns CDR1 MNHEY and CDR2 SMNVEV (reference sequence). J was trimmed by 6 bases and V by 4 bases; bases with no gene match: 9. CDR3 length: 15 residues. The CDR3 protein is CASSSRGLGIQPQHF. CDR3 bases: TGTGCCAGCAGTTCTAGGGGGCTGGGGATTCAGCCCCAGCATTTT.

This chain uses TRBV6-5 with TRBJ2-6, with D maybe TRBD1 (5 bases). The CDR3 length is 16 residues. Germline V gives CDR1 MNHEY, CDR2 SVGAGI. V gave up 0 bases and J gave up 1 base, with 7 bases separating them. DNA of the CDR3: TGTGCCAGCAGTTACTCTAGGGGATCTGGGGCCAACGTCCTGACTTTC. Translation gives CASSYSRGSGANVLTF.

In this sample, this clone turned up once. The CDR3 is CASSLAGRAITDTQYF. In nucleotides, the CDR3 is TGCGCCAGCAGCTTGGCAGGCAGGGCGATCACAGATACGCAGTATTTT. V and J are TRBV5-1 and TRBJ2-3, with a weak D call TRBD1 (5 bases). This CDR3 contains 16 residues. Trimming pared 0 bases from V and 2 bases from J, leaving 13 bases between. The germline V gene encodes CDR1 SGHRS and CDR2 YFSETQ.

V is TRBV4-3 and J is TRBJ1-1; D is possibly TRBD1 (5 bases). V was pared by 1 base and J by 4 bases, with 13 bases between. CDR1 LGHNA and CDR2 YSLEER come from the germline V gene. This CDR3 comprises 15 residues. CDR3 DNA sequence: TGCGCCAGCAGCCAAGGGCAGAGGGGAGGCACTGAAGCTTTCTTT. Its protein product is CASSQGQRGGTEAFF.

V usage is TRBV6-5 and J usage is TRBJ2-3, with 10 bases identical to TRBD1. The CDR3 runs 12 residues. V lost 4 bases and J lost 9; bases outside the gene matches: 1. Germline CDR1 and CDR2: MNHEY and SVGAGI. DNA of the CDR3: TGTGCCAGCAGTTGGGACAGGGGCACGCAGTATTTT. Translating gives CASSWDRGTQYF.

The CDR3 sequence: CASSIDPATGAETQYF. The CDR3 region has the DNA TGTGCCAGTAGTATAGACCCTGCGACAGGGGCTGAGACCCAGTACTTC. This chain links TRBV19 with TRBJ2-5, with 8 bases lining up with TRBD1. The V gene's germline CDR1 is LNHDA and CDR2 SQIVND (reference sequence). Trimming removed 0 bases from V and 5 bases from J; junction bases left unmatched: 8. The CDR3 consists of 16 residues.